The TCR beta chain described here comes from a study of blood T cell repertoires in COVID-19. Across the study: Some COVID-19 samples were acute and others convalescent; all came from the United States, Italy and Spain. The analysed material was cDNA or gDNA that came from T cells, B-cell-depleted T cells, or PBMCs.

Ages ranged from about 18 to 100 years, with residence in some 25 US areas. This CDR3 spans 16 amino acids. V gave up 5 bases and J gave up 0 bases, with 14 bases separating them. Germline V gene lookup returns CDR1 LNHDA and CDR2 SQIVND (reference sequence). Authors' data handling: Quantification of nucleated cells was approximated via reference gene primer amplification. Clones were read by immunoSEQ multiplex PCR, and TCRdb kept only the in-frame ones, dropping some. That table supplies the V and J calls and clone size; D and trimming were determined from the DNA. The sample has about 240,000 clones, roughly 90% seen once.

This sequence originates from a man aged 35 to 55 who had recovered from COVID-19. The sample was PBMCs or T cells enriched from blood (not recorded which). The chain joins TRBV19 to TRBJ1-3, with a tentative D call TRBD1 (5 bases). Here the CDR3 reads CASSPRQQSSGNTIYF. The CDR3 region has the DNA TGTGCCAGTAGTCCAAGACAGCAGAGCTCTGGAAACACCATATATTTT. The entire variable domain, with the rest obtained from reference TRBV19 and TRBJ1-3, is as follows: DGGITQSPKYLFRKEGQNVTLSCEQNLNHDAMYWYRQDPGQGLRLIYYSQIVNDFQKGDIAEGYSVSREKKESFPLTVTSAQKNPTAFYLCASSPRQQSSGNTIYFGEGSWLTVV.